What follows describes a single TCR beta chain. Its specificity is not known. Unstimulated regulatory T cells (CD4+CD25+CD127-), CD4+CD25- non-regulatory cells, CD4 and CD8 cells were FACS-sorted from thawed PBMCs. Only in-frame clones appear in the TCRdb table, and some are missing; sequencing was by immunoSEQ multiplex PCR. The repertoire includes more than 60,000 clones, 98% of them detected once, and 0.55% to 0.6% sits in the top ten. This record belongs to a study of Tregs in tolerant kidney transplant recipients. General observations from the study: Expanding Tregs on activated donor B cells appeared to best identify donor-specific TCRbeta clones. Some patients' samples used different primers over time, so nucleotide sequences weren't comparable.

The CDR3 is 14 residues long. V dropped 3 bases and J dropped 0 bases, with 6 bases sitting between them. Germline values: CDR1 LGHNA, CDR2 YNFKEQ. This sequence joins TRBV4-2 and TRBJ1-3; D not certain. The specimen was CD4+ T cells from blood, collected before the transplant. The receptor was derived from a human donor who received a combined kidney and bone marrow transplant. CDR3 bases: TGTGCCAGCAGCCATAGTAGCTCTGGAAACACCATATATTTT. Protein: CASSHSSSGNTIYF.